Presented here are 22 T cell receptor beta chains from one specimen sequenced in a study of T cells in Graves' hyperthyroidism and ophthalmopathy. RNA transcripts provided the source from which TCR beta CDR3 regions were amplified. The study used the HTBI primer set for a first-round RT-PCR of the TCR CDR3. TCRdb processed the multiplex PCR reads anew with MiXCR; each CDR3 protein has one entry. This table holds about 720,000 distinct CDR3 sequences, about a sixth found once. The sequenced material came from blood. Receptor source: a man between 18 and 29 years old with Graves' hyperthyroidism.

Only a few counts were recorded for this clonotype. The V call is TRBV15, the J call TRBJ1-1; unclear D gene. Germline V gives CDR1 LNHNV, CDR2 YYDKDF (reference sequence). This CDR3 is built from 14 residues. The V and J ends lost 1 base and 5 bases respectively, with 11 bases between them. Here the CDR3 DNA reads TGTGCCACCAGCAGAGTTCCTACGGGGACTGAAGCTTTCTTT. It codes for CATSRVPTGTEAFF.

This clonotype was counted only a few times. The chain joins TRBV24-1 to TRBJ2-3; D might be TRBD2 (5 bases). This CDR3 is 17 amino acids long. V was clipped by 0 bases and J by 0 bases, with 12 bases between them. Germline CDR1 reads KGHDR; CDR2 reads SFDVKD. CDR3 sequence: CATSDLGLPSSTDTQYF. CDR3 bases: TGTGCCACCAGTGATTTGGGACTCCCATCTAGCACAGATACGCAGTATTTT.

This clonotype was found many times. The chain has TRBV2 and TRBJ2-5; D is undetermined. The germline V gene has CDR1 SNHLY and CDR2 FYNNEI. CDR3 size: 16 residues. The V end lost 6 bases, the J end lost 1 base, and 18 bases lay between the germline ends. The CDR3 region has the DNA TGTGCCAGCAGCGAATTCCCTACAGTCACCCAAGAGACCCAGTACTTC. It specifies CASSEFPTVTQETQYF. The entire variable domain, with the rest obtained from reference TRBV2 and TRBJ2-5, is as follows: EPEVTQTPSHQVTQMGQEVILRCVPISNHLYFYWYRQILGQKVEFLVSFYNNEISEKSEIFDDQFSVERPDGSNFTLKIRSTKLEDSAMYFCASSEFPTVTQETQYFGPGTRLLVL.

This clonotype was seen a handful of times. The gene calls are TRBV30 and TRBJ1-2; no reliable D call. The V gene's germline CDR1 is GTSNPN and CDR2 SVGIG (reference sequence). This CDR3 spans 13 amino acids. V gave up 1 base and J gave up 8 bases, with 14 bases separating them. The CDR3 region is CAWSAEAPGGYTF. CDR3 bases: TGTGCCTGGAGTGCCGAGGCTCCCGGGGGCTACACCTTC.

V is TRBV5-1 and J is TRBJ1-2; TRBD1 is a possible D gene (6 bases). The CDR3 runs 16 residues. Between the trimmed V and J ends, which lost 3 bases and 2 bases, there was a span of 17 bases. Germline CDR1 is SGHRS and CDR2 is YFSETQ. The CDR3 here is CASSWELGQLNYGYTF. Here the CDR3 DNA reads TGCGCCAGCAGCTGGGAACTAGGACAGTTAAACTATGGCTACACCTTC. The full variable domain, its missing parts supplied by reference TRBV5-1 and TRBJ1-2, is KAGVTQTPRYLIKTRGQQVTLSCSPISGHRSVSWYQQTPGQGLQFLFEYFSETQRNKGNFPGRFSGRQFSNSRSEMNVSTLELGDSALYLCASSWELGQLNYGYTFGSGTRLTVV.

For this clonotype: Given a much more abundant clone one base away, this may be a read error. The genes are TRBV28 and TRBJ2-2; the D is unclear. The V gene's germline CDR1 is MDHEN and CDR2 SYDVKM. The CDR3 is 15 amino acids. The CDR3: CVSSLVPGNTGELFF. The CDR3 coding sequence is TGTGTCAGCAGTTTAGTCCCAGGGAACACCGGGGAGCTGTTTTTT.

This clonotype has a handful of counts. This chain joins TRBV28 and TRBJ1-2; D possibly corresponds to TRBD1 (6 bases). The CDR3 runs 14 residues. V was shortened by 4 bases and J by 8 bases, with 17 bases between the two germline ends. Germline V gene lookup returns CDR1 MDHEN and CDR2 SYDVKM. Here the CDR3 reads CASSSVRGDGGYTF. CDR3 coding DNA: TGTGCCAGCAGTTCCGTCAGGGGTGATGGGGGCTACACCTTC.

The V gene is TRBV3-1, the J gene TRBJ1-6; tentative D call: TRBD1 (5 bases). V was shortened by 6 bases and J by 7 bases, with 13 bases between the two germline ends. The germline gives CDR1 LGHDT, CDR2 YNNKEL (reference sequence). The CDR3 is 14 residues long. The CDR3 loop is CASSRGEGNSPLHF. The CDR3 DNA is TGTGCCAGCAGTCGGGGAGAGGGGAATTCACCCCTCCACTTT.

This clonotype came up many times. The V and J genes are TRBV30 and TRBJ2-6; the D gene is possibly TRBD1 (6 bases). V lost 7 bases and J 7 bases, leaving 17 bases between the germline ends. Germline CDR1 and CDR2: GTSNPN and SVGIG (reference sequence). The CDR3 contains 14 residues. CDR3 amino acids: CASYTGNIANVLTF. The CDR3 DNA reads TGTGCCTCCTATACAGGGAACATTGCCAACGTCCTGACTTTC. Using reference TRBV30 and TRBJ2-6 for the parts outside the CDR3, the full variable domain is SQTIHQWPATLVQPVGSPLSLECTVEGTSNPNLYWYRQAAGRGLQLLFYSVGIGQISSEVPQNLSASRPQDRQFILSSKKLLLSDSGFYLCASYTGNIANVLTFGAGSRLTVL.

The chain is built from TRBV29-1 and TRBJ1-1, with 8 bases identical to TRBD1. This CDR3 has 13 amino acids. V lost 8 bases and J lost 5; bases outside the gene matches: 10. Germline-derived CDR1 and CDR2 are SQVTM and ANQGSEA. For the CDR3, the DNA is TGCAGCTTAGCGACAGGGGATAATACTGAAGCTTTCTTT. It encodes CSLATGDNTEAFF.

This clonotype was seen at least ten times. The rearrangement joins TRBV20-1 to TRBJ2-1; no definite D call. This CDR3 has 14 amino acids. The V end was cut by 4 bases, the J end by 3 bases, with 13 bases between. Germline values: CDR1 DFQATT, CDR2 SNEGSKA (reference sequence). The CDR3 DNA reads TGCAGTGCTACCTCCCCTGGGGTCTACAATGAGCAGTTCTTC. Protein product: CSATSPGVYNEQFF.

This chain connects TRBV29-1 to TRBJ2-2; TRBD1 might be the D (5 bases). This CDR3 has 13 amino acids. Trimming pared 6 bases from V and 4 bases from J, leaving 12 bases between. Germline V gene data show CDR1 as SQVTM and CDR2 as ANQGSEA. CDR3 sequence: CSVDDSLTGELFF. The CDR3 coding sequence is TGCAGCGTCGATGACAGTCTCACCGGGGAGCTGTTTTTT.

This clonotype was counted ten times or more. The chain employs TRBV28 and TRBJ1-5, with 7 bases aligning to TRBD1. Germline CDR1 reads MDHEN; CDR2 reads SYDVKM. The CDR3 length is 14 residues. With V trimmed by 5 bases and J by 5 bases, 6 bases remained unmatched. CDR3 in amino acids: CASSPDRVYQPQHF. CDR3 in DNA: TGTGCCAGCAGTCCTGACAGGGTCTATCAGCCCCAGCATTTT.

This clonotype was picked up a small number of times. CDR3 loop: CSAPLGGQEDEKLFF. The CDR3 coding sequence is TGCAGTGCCCCCCTGGGGGGGCAGGAGGATGAAAAACTGTTTTTT. This chain uses TRBV20-1 with TRBJ1-4; D is perhaps TRBD1 (6 bases). Germline CDR1 reads DFQATT; CDR2 reads SNEGSKA (reference sequence). The CDR3 totals 15 residues. V lost 6 bases and J 6 bases, leaving 20 bases between the germline ends.

This clonotype was counted many times. The J gene is TRBJ2-1, the V gene TRBV28, with D uncertain. V was shortened by 8 bases and J by 0 bases, with 14 bases between the two germline ends. Germline V gene lookup returns CDR1 MDHEN and CDR2 SYDVKM. This CDR3 is built from 15 residues. CDR3 in DNA: TGTGCCAGCCTGTCGGCGGTGAGCTCCTACAATGAGCAGTTCTTC. Translating it yields CASLSAVSSYNEQFF.

The chain links TRBV20-1 to TRBJ2-2; TRBD2 agrees at 10 bases. The ends lost 2 bases at V and 5 bases at J; junction bases unmatched: 8. CDR1 is DFQATT, CDR2 SNEGSKA, per germline (reference sequence). The CDR3 runs to 16 residues. The CDR3 region is CSARRPSGRRTGELFF. As DNA, the CDR3 is TGCAGTGCTAGACGGCCTAGCGGGAGAAGGACCGGGGAGCTGTTTTTT.

This clonotype was recorded a few times. This chain uses TRBV20-1 with TRBJ1-2; no clear D. CDR1 is DFQATT and CDR2 is SNEGSKA in the germline V gene (reference sequence). V lost 5 bases and J 0 bases, leaving 10 bases between the germline ends. The CDR3 is made up of 13 amino acids. The CDR3 nucleotides are TGCAGTGCTTCACCGGGAGCTAACTATGGCTACACCTTC. Its translation is CSASPGANYGYTF.

The chain joins TRBV7-8 to TRBJ1-5, with D maybe TRBD1 (6 bases). Germline CDR1 reads SGHVS; CDR2 reads FQNEAQ. V was pared by 5 bases and J by 4 bases, with 15 bases between. The CDR3 has 15 amino acids. CDR3 in amino acids: CASSAGGAANQPQHF. In nucleotides, the CDR3 is TGTGCCAGCAGCGCGGGGGGGGCGGCTAATCAGCCCCAGCATTTT.

V and J are TRBV7-9 and TRBJ2-2; TRBD1 aligns across 8 bases. Per germline, CDR1 SEHNR and CDR2 FQNEAQ (reference sequence). The junction had 6 bases not matched to a gene; V was cut back by 6 bases and J by 6 bases. The CDR3 extends over 14 amino acids. The CDR3 region is CASRNQGASGELFF. In DNA, the CDR3 is TGTGCCAGCAGAAACCAGGGGGCGTCCGGGGAGCTGTTTTTT.

This clonotype was seen a handful of times. This chain joins TRBV6-1 and TRBJ2-1; 11 bases align to TRBD2. Germline lookup yields CDR1 MNHNS and CDR2 SASEGT. CDR3 size: 16 residues. With 5 bases clipped from V and 7 bases from J, the junction kept 10 bases outside the gene matches. This CDR3 reads CASSSPLAGEWNEQFF. CDR3 in DNA: TGTGCCAGCAGTTCCCCACTAGCGGGAGAATGGAATGAGCAGTTCTTC.

The genes are TRBV28 and TRBJ2-3, with D possibly being TRBD1 (6 bases). The CDR3 is 16 amino acids. From germline, CDR1 is MDHEN and CDR2 SYDVKM. The V and J ends lost 3 bases and 5 bases respectively, with 18 bases between them. The CDR3 DNA sequence: TGTGCCAGCAGTTTTGGGCAGGGGTTTTATAAAGATACGCAGTATTTT. This gives the protein CASSFGQGFYKDTQYF. Full variable domain (remainder filled in from reference TRBV28 and TRBJ2-3): DVKVTQSSRYLVKRTGEKVFLECVQDMDHENMFWYRQDPGLGLRLIYFSYDVKMKEKGDIPEGYSVSREKKERFSLILESASTNQTSMYLCASSFGQGFYKDTQYFGPGTRLTVL.

In this sample, this clonotype turned up a few times. The chain joins TRBV9 to TRBJ1-2, with 9 bases fitting TRBD1. Germline values: CDR1 SGDLS, CDR2 YYNGEE. The CDR3 has 16 amino acids. J gave up 2 bases and V 0 bases, and 5 bases lay outside the gene matches. The CDR3 coding sequence is TGTGCCAGCAGCGTAGACCTGGGACAGGGCAACTATGGCTACACCTTC. It translates to CASSVDLGQGNYGYTF.